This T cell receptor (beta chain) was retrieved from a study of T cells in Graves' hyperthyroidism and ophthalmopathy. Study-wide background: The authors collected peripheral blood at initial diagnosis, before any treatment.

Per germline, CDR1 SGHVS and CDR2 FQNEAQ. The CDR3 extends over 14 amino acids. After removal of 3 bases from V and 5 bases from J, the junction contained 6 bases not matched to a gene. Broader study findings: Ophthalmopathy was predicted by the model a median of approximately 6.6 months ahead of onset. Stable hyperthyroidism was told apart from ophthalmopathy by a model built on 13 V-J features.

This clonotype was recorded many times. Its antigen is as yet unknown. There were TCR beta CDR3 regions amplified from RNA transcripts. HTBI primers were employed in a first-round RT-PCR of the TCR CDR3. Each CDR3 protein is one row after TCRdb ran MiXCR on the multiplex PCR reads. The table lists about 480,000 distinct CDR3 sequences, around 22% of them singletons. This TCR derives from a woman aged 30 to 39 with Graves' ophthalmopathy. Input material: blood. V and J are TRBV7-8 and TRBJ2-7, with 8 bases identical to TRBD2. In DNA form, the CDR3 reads TGTGCCAGCAGCTTGCGGACTAGCCCGGACGAGCAGTACTTC. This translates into CASSLRTSPDEQYF. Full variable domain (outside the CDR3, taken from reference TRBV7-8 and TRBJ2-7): GAGVSQSPRYKVAKRGQDVALRCDPISGHVSLFWYQQALGQGPEFLTYFQNEAQLDKSGLPSDRFFAERPEGSVSTLKIQRTQQEDSAVYLCASSLRTSPDEQYFGPGTRLTVT.